This T cell receptor (beta chain) was sequenced for a study of cytomegalovirus exposure and HLA in healthy donors. The PCR employed 60 Vbeta primers together with 13 Jbeta primers. The table came from immunoSEQ multiplex PCR; TCRdb's copy has only in-frame clones and leaves some out. The sample has around 120,000 clones, 70% to 80% seen once. V lost 3 bases to trimming and J lost 5 bases; unmatched junction nucleotides: 9. The CDR3 totals 15 residues. Per the germline V gene, CDR1 is SGHRS and CDR2 is YFSETQ. Points on this clone: Its antigen is undetermined.

Study results and limitations: Being productive about 90% or about 30% of the time was typical of most TCR beta V segments in an earlier analysis.

The source material was PBMCs. The sequence was collected from a man aged 50 to 60 in good health and CMV-seropositive. This chain links TRBV5-1 with TRBJ2-5; 8 bases fit TRBD1. The CDR3 is CASSWGTGLGETQYF. The CDR3 DNA reads as TGCGCCAGCAGCTGGGGGACAGGTTTAGGGGAGACCCAGTACTTC.